This T cell receptor beta chain is drawn from a study of T cells of healthy individuals. TCRdb re-derived calls from the 5' RACE reads in MiXCR, one entry per CDR3 protein. The sample records over 40,000 distinct CDR3 sequences, 4% to 5.5% being singletons. The TCR sequence derives from a human donor in good health.

The CDR3 reads CASRDGSANYGYTF. As DNA, the CDR3 is TGTGCCAGCAGGGACGGATCAGCTAACTATGGCTACACCTTC. V gene TRBV12-3 or TRBV12-4 combines with J gene TRBJ1-2, with D unclear. The CDR3 loop spans 14 amino acids. Trimming took off 6 bases at V and 0 bases at J, with 11 bases between the two ends.